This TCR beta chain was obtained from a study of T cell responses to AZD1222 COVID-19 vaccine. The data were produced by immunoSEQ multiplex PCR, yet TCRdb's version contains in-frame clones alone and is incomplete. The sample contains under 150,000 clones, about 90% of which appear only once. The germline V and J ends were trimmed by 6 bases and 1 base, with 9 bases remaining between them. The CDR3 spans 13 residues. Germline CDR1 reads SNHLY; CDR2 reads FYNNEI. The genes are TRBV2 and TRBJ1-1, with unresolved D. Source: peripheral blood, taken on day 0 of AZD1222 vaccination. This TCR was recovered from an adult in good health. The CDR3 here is CASRVYRNTEAFF. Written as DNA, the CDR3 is TGTGCCAGCAGGGTATACAGGAACACTGAAGCTTTCTTT.